This T cell receptor beta chain was sequenced during a study of long-term antiretroviral therapy in people with HIV. The study's findings and limits: CDR3 lengths in HIV samples spanned a narrower range than controls.

After removal of 10 bases from V and 4 bases from J, the junction contained 12 bases not matched to a gene. The CDR3 spans 14 residues. Germline CDR1 and CDR2: LNHDA and SQIVND (reference sequence). As for this clone: Its antigen is unknown.

Running of the v3.0 immunoSEQ assay took place at survey level. The method was immunoSEQ multiplex PCR; TCRdb's version includes in-frame clones alone and lacks a portion of them. The table records just over 15,000 clones, about 86% of them present only once. The specimen comprised unsorted PBMCs, sampled just before starting antiretroviral therapy. This sequence originates from a man aged 35-49 years with HIV. The J gene is TRBJ1-2, the V gene TRBV19; 7 positions agree with TRBD1. The CDR3 loop reads CATHWTGLGYGYTF. The CDR3 DNA is TGTGCCACCCATTGGACAGGCCTCGGCTATGGCTACACCTTC.